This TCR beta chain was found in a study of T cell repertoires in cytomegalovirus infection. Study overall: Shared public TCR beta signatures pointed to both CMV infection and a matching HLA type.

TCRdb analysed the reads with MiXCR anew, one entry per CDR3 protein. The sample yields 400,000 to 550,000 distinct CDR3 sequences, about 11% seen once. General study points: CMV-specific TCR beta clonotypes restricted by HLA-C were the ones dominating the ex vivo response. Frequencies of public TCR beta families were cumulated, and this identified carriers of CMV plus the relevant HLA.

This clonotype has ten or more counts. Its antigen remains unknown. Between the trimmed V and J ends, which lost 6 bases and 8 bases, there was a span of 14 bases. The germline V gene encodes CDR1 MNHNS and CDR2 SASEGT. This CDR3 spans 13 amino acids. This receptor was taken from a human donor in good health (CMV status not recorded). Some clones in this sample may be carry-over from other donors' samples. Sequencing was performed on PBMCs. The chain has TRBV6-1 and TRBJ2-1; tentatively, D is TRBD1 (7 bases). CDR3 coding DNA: TGTGCCAGCAGAAGACAGGGAGGCGATGAGCAGTTCTTC. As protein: CASRRQGGDEQFF.